The 28 T cell receptor beta chains below come from one sample, sequenced in a study of T cells in Graves' hyperthyroidism and ophthalmopathy. Amplified TCR beta CDR3 regions derived from RNA transcripts. A set of HTBI primers served as the primers for a first-round RT-PCR of the TCR CDR3. Via MiXCR, TCRdb re-called the multiplex PCR reads, giving one row per CDR3 protein. This sample has a few hundred thousand distinct CDR3 sequences, with about a fifth found just once. The sequenced material came from blood. The source is a man younger than 30 with Graves' hyperthyroidism.

This clonotype was seen repeatedly, ten times or more. This chain joins TRBV7-9 and TRBJ1-2; D possibly corresponds to TRBD1 (6 bases). The CDR3 length is 14 residues. Germline V gene sequence: CDR1 SEHNR, CDR2 FQNEAQ (reference sequence). V lost 3 bases and J 3 bases, leaving 11 bases between the germline ends. Here the CDR3 reads CASSLAGEDYGYTF. DNA of the CDR3: TGTGCCAGCAGCTTGGCAGGGGAGGACTATGGCTACACCTTC.

This clonotype has at least ten counts. The V gene is TRBV2, the J gene TRBJ1-5, with D unresolved. The CDR3 sequence is 17 residues long. The V gene lost 1 base and the J gene lost 4 bases, with 17 bases spanning the gap. Germline CDR1 reads SNHLY; CDR2 reads FYNNEI. The CDR3 reads CASSEEETTRGNQPQHF. The CDR3 nucleotides are TGTGCCAGCAGTGAAGAGGAGACAACCCGAGGAAATCAGCCCCAGCATTTT.

This clonotype occurred many times. The V and J genes are TRBV12-3 or TRBV12-4 and TRBJ2-7; D is undetermined. The V gene lost 3 bases and the J gene lost 1 base, with 19 bases spanning the gap. This CDR3 has 17 amino acids. The CDR3 sequence is CASSFSSGREASYEQYF. The CDR3 DNA reads as TGTGCCAGCAGTTTTTCGTCCGGCAGAGAGGCTTCCTACGAGCAGTACTTC.

Ten or more counts support this clonotype. V gene TRBV9 combines with J gene TRBJ1-1, with D maybe TRBD1 (5 bases). The CDR3 has 14 amino acids. Between the trimmed V and J ends, which lost 0 bases and 6 bases, there was a span of 12 bases. Germline assignment: CDR1 SGDLS and CDR2 YYNGEE. The CDR3 here is CASSVVYEGPEAFF. The CDR3, as DNA: TGTGCCAGCAGCGTAGTTTATGAGGGACCTGAAGCTTTCTTT.

This clonotype was found many times. The chain combines TRBV2 with TRBJ1-1; 9 bases match TRBD1. V was clipped by 0 bases and J by 5 bases; unmatched bases: 7. From germline, CDR1 is SNHLY and CDR2 FYNNEI. This CDR3 contains 16 residues. The CDR3 nucleotides read TGTGCCAGCAGTGAAGCGACGATGACAGGGGGGACTGAAGCTTTCTTT. Translation: CASSEATMTGGTEAFF.

V usage is TRBV19 and J usage is TRBJ1-1; D gene ambiguous. The germline V gene encodes CDR1 LNHDA and CDR2 SQIVND (reference sequence). Trimming stripped 4 bases from V and 6 bases from J, with 9 bases between. CDR3 length: 12 amino acids. CDR3: CASSTPGAEAFF. CDR3 nucleotides: TGTGCCAGTAGTACCCCCGGTGCTGAAGCTTTCTTT.

This clonotype was detected ten times or more. V and J are TRBV3-1 and TRBJ1-1; D unclear. This CDR3 region has 13 residues. V was shortened by 3 bases and J by 7 bases, with 12 bases between the two germline ends. Germline values: CDR1 LGHDT, CDR2 YNNKEL (reference sequence). The CDR3 nucleotides are TGTGCCAGCAGCCACTTAGATCGGAATGAAGCTTTCTTT. Residues: CASSHLDRNEAFF.

With regard to this clonotype: Without the conserved terminal phenylalanine or tryptophan, this CDR3 likely stems from a read error. The chain links TRBV10-3 to TRBJ1-1; no clear D gene. V was trimmed by 2 bases and J by 0 bases, leaving 10 bases between them. The CDR3 spans 15 residues. CDR1 is ENHRY and CDR2 is SYGVKD in the germline V gene. The CDR3 DNA follows: TGTGCCATCAGTGAGAATCAAGGCATGAACACTGAAGCTTTCTAT. Protein: CAISENQGMNTEAFY.

This chain joins TRBV24-1 and TRBJ2-2; a possible D gene is TRBD1 (5 bases). In germline, CDR1 is KGHDR, CDR2 SFDVKD. The CDR3 length is 14 residues. V was pared by 6 bases and J by 5 bases, with 12 bases between. The CDR3 region is CATSSGQETGELFF. The CDR3 region has the DNA TGTGCCACCAGTTCAGGGCAGGAAACCGGGGAGCTGTTTTTT.

Only a few counts were recorded for this clonotype. This chain connects TRBV7-9 to TRBJ2-5; D gene uncertain. CDR1 SEHNR and CDR2 FQNEAQ come from the germline V gene (reference sequence). CDR3 length equals 14 residues. V dropped 1 base and J dropped 2 bases, with 8 bases sitting between them. This chain's CDR3 is CASSLDLDQETQYF. CDR3 nucleotide sequence: TGTGCCAGCAGCTTAGACCTAGATCAAGAGACCCAGTACTTC.

This chain links TRBV30 with TRBJ1-2; D possibly corresponds to TRBD1 (5 bases). This CDR3 has 13 amino acids. With 3 bases removed from V and 8 bases from J, the gap between germline ends came to 16 bases. CDR1 is GTSNPN and CDR2 is SVGIG in the germline V gene (reference sequence). The CDR3 protein is CAWRNRERDGYTF. DNA for the CDR3: TGTGCCTGGAGAAATAGGGAACGGGACGGCTACACCTTC.

This clonotype has a count of ten or more. At one end the junction does not follow the germline gene, possibly because of a read error. This sequence joins TRBV5-5 and TRBJ1-2; the D is unclear. The germline CDR1 and CDR2 sequences are SGHKS and YYEKEE (reference sequence). The CDR3 is made up of 14 amino acids. As DNA, the CDR3 is TGTGCCAGCAGCCTCACTAGGACTGAGTATGGCTGCACCTTC. This translates into CASSLTRTEYGCTF.

There are a few counts of this clonotype. This chain uses TRBV7-9 with TRBJ2-5; D call uncertain. Germline V CDR1 and CDR2: SEHNR, FQNEAQ (reference sequence). This CDR3 spans 15 amino acids. Trimming cost V 0 bases and J 2 bases, with 10 bases left between them. In DNA, the CDR3 is TGTGCCAGCAGCTTAGCCCGCCGGGCTCAAGAGACCCAGTACTTC. Translated: CASSLARRAQETQYF.

The CDR3 spells CASRHRVTSYEQYF. The CDR3, as DNA: TGTGCCAGCAGGCACAGGGTCACTTCCTACGAGCAGTACTTC. This chain connects TRBV28 to TRBJ2-7; a possible D gene is TRBD1 (6 bases). V lost 6 bases, J lost 1 base, and 13 bases lay in between. Germline V gene data show CDR1 as MDHEN and CDR2 as SYDVKM. The CDR3 is made up of 14 amino acids.

The chain combines TRBV15 with TRBJ1-3; possible D gene TRBD1, 6 bases. Looked up from germline, CDR1 is LNHNV and CDR2 is YYDKDF (reference sequence). The CDR3 loop spans 15 amino acids. V gave up 5 bases and J gave up 4 bases, with 15 bases separating them. The CDR3 sequence is CATSGGRVFGNTIYF. The CDR3 DNA reads as TGTGCCACCAGCGGGGGCAGGGTATTCGGAAACACCATATATTTT.

This clonotype came up many times. V gene TRBV12-3 or TRBV12-4 combines with J gene TRBJ1-5; TRBD1 agrees at 7 bases. J gave up 0 bases and V 6 bases, and 14 bases lay outside the gene matches. The CDR3 sequence is 18 residues long. CDR3 bases: TGTGCCAGCAGCACCGGTACAGGGGATCTTTATAGCAATCAGCCCCAGCATTTT. It encodes CASSTGTGDLYSNQPQHF.

This clonotype occurred many times. This chain connects TRBV6-7 to TRBJ2-7; possibly TRBD2 for D (5 bases). TRBV6-7 qualifies as an ORF whose function is uncertain. The CDR3 consists of 12 residues. Deletions cut 6 bases from V and 2 bases from J, with 8 bases between. For the CDR3, the DNA is TGTGCCAGCAGAGACTATACCTACGAGCAGTACTTC. This codes for CASRDYTYEQYF.

V gene TRBV6-2 or TRBV6-3 combines with J gene TRBJ2-7, with D unresolved. Trimming pared 6 bases from V and 1 base from J, leaving 13 bases between. CDR3 length equals 14 residues. Germline lookup yields CDR1 MNHEY and CDR2 SVGEGT. The CDR3 DNA follows: TGTGCCAGCAGAGATCAGGATGTTTCCTACGAGCAGTACTTC. This codes for CASRDQDVSYEQYF.

This clonotype has more than one count but fewer than ten. The chain has TRBV4-1 and TRBJ1-5; D not resolved. The CDR3 is 17 amino acids. V gave up 4 bases and J gave up 4 bases, with 20 bases separating them. Germline loops: CDR1 MGHRA, CDR2 YSYEKL. Here the CDR3 DNA reads TGCGCCAGCAGCCCTCACCAGTTGATCTCCCCAAATCAGCCCCAGCATTTT. Translation: CASSPHQLISPNQPQHF.

This clonotype was picked up many times. The V and J genes are TRBV12-3 or TRBV12-4 and TRBJ1-1, with a tentative D call TRBD1 (6 bases). The CDR3 runs to 14 residues. V was clipped by 3 bases and J by 4 bases, with 12 bases between them. The CDR3 loop reads CASSLGQGSTEAFF. As DNA, the CDR3 is TGTGCCAGCAGTTTGGGGCAGGGGAGCACTGAAGCTTTCTTT.

This chain links TRBV2 with TRBJ1-2, with 7 bases that match TRBD1. Germline lookup yields CDR1 SNHLY and CDR2 FYNNEI. The CDR3 has 14 residues. V shed 10 bases, J shed 2 bases, and the junction held 10 bases outside the gene matches. DNA of the CDR3: TGTGCCATCTTAGTAAAACAGGGGAACTATGGCTACACCTTC. Translation gives CAILVKQGNYGYTF.

This clonotype was counted at least ten times. The V gene is TRBV6-1, the J gene TRBJ1-1, with a weak D call TRBD1 (5 bases). Germline-derived CDR1 and CDR2 are MNHNS and SASEGT. The CDR3 extends over 14 amino acids. V lost 2 bases, J lost 3 bases, and 10 bases lay in between. CDR3 protein: CASSESAGYTEAFF. The CDR3 bases are TGTGCCAGCAGTGAATCGGCAGGGTACACTGAAGCTTTCTTT.

This clonotype has just a few counts. CDR3 amino acids: CASSPGRGTDTQYF. CDR3 sequence (DNA): TGTGCCAGCAGTCCAGGGAGAGGGACAGATACGCAGTATTTT. The chain links TRBV28 to TRBJ2-3; possibly TRBD1 or TRBD2 for D (5 bases each). This CDR3 is built from 14 residues. Per the germline V gene, CDR1 is MDHEN and CDR2 is SYDVKM. V gave up 5 bases and J gave up 3 bases, with 12 bases separating them.

This clonotype appeared a few times. The rearrangement joins TRBV7-9 to TRBJ2-7; D call uncertain. The CDR3 extends over 14 amino acids. Between the trimmed V and J ends, which lost 5 bases and 5 bases, there was a span of 16 bases. Germline assignment: CDR1 SEHNR and CDR2 FQNEAQ (reference sequence). The CDR3 spells CASSREGPPHEQYF. The CDR3 DNA sequence: TGTGCCAGCAGCAGAGAAGGCCCTCCTCACGAGCAGTACTTC.

The chain uses TRBV19 and TRBJ1-5, with a possible D match to TRBD1 (5 bases). The CDR3 contains 14 residues. Deletions cut 4 bases from V and 4 bases from J, with 11 bases between. The germline CDR1 and CDR2 sequences are LNHDA and SQIVND (reference sequence). The CDR3 region is CASSTAGLNQPQHF. In nucleotides, the CDR3 is TGTGCCAGTAGTACCGCAGGGTTAAATCAGCCCCAGCATTTT.

This clonotype appeared many times. The J gene is TRBJ1-5, the V gene TRBV6-5; unclear D gene. V was cut by 0 bases and J by 5 bases, with 8 bases left in between. The CDR3 has 14 residues. Germline V gene lookup returns CDR1 MNHEY and CDR2 SVGAGI. The CDR3 protein is CASSYSKLDQPQHF. As DNA, the CDR3 is TGTGCCAGCAGTTACTCCAAGCTCGATCAGCCCCAGCATTTT.

This clonotype was detected ten times or more. The genes are TRBV19 and TRBJ2-2; 10 bases are a match to TRBD2. The CDR3 covers 17 residues. The ends lost 7 bases at V and 4 bases at J; junction bases unmatched: 12. Germline V gene sequence: CDR1 LNHDA, CDR2 SQIVND (reference sequence). The CDR3 reads CASKELAGSLGTGELFF. The CDR3, as DNA: TGTGCCAGTAAGGAACTAGCGGGGTCCCTCGGCACCGGGGAGCTGTTTTTT.

This clonotype was counted many times. This chain links TRBV29-1 with TRBJ2-7; D might be TRBD1 or TRBD2, each matching 5 bases. The CDR3 spans 13 residues. Germline V gene lookup returns CDR1 SQVTM and CDR2 ANQGSEA. V gave up 2 bases and J gave up 3 bases, with 11 bases separating them. Here the CDR3 reads CSVESGPVYEQYF. In nucleotides, the CDR3 is TGCAGCGTTGAATCGGGACCCGTCTACGAGCAGTACTTC.